The present T cell receptor (beta chain) was sequenced within a study of T cells in Graves' hyperthyroidism and ophthalmopathy. Authors of the study amplified TCR beta CDR3 regions from RNA transcripts. Carried out on the TCR CDR3, a first-round RT-PCR used the HTBI primer set. One entry per CDR3 protein results from TCRdb running MiXCR on the multiplex PCR reads. The top ten hold around a third of the sample, which has tens of thousands of distinct CDR3 sequences, roughly 51% seen once. This clonotype was found many times. Antigen unknown. Aged 18 to 65, the patients had hyperthyroidism that was newly diagnosed and had lasted under 2 months. In making diagnoses, clinical symptoms, serum thyroxine and TRAb, thyroid ultrasound and orbital computed tomography were all used. Study conclusions and caveats: Model output signaled ophthalmopathy a median about seven months ahead of onset. Most clonotypes expanded in thyroid above 0.001 were likewise present in blood.

Per germline, CDR1 MNHNS and CDR2 SASEGT. The length of the CDR3 is 14 residues. The V end lost 6 bases, the J end lost 6 bases, and 18 bases lay between the germline ends. This clonotype was obtained from a man between 18 and 29 years old with Graves' hyperthyroidism. This chain joins TRBV6-1 and TRBJ2-7, with a tentative D call TRBD1 (6 bases). Sequencing was carried out using peripheral blood or thyroid tissue (not recorded which). DNA of the CDR3: TGTGCCAGCAGCCATCCAGGGGTTCCCCTCGAGCAGTACTTC. It codes for CASSHPGVPLEQYF.